Shown below are 8 T cell receptor beta chains from a single sample sequenced in a study of control samples from healthy donors and cancer patients. Sequencing used immunoSEQ multiplex PCR; TCRdb keeps in-frame clones, though not all of them. Altogether around 250,000 clones are present, around 79% being singletons, with the ten largest covering roughly 14%. Sample: PBMCs. The origin of the receptors is a woman in her fifties or sixties with lung cancer.

This clone was detected a few times. This rearrangement joins TRBV2 to TRBJ1-5; D is unclear. The CDR3 has 11 amino acids. V shed 1 base and J shed 12 bases, with 7 bases lying between them. From germline, CDR1 is SNHLY and CDR2 FYNNEI. The CDR3 nucleotides are TGTGCCAGCAGTGAAGGTGGATTCCAGCATTTT. Its protein product is CASSEGGFQHF.

The chain uses TRBV7-9 and TRBJ2-4; D unclear. Trimming removed 3 bases at V and 3 bases at J, with 6 bases between. The CDR3 consists of 13 residues. Per germline, CDR1 SEHNR and CDR2 FQNEAQ (reference sequence). CDR3 DNA: TGTGCCAGCAGCTTGGGCGGCAAAAACATTCAGTACTTC. Its protein is CASSLGGKNIQYF.

The chain has TRBV7-9 and TRBJ1-2; D is undetermined. Germline V gene data show CDR1 as SEHNR and CDR2 as FQNEAQ (reference sequence). Between the trimmed V and J ends, which lost 1 base and 12 bases, there was a span of 12 bases. This CDR3 has 12 amino acids. DNA of the CDR3: TGTGCCAGCAGCTTAGATGGCCTCAAGAACACCTTC. This sequence encodes CASSLDGLKNTF.

The DNA of the CDR3 is TGTGCCAGCAGCCTAACTAGCGGGGCCTGGGAGCAGTACTTC. This encodes CASSLTSGAWEQYF. The chain couples TRBV7-9 to TRBJ2-7; 10 nucleotides match TRBD2. Per germline, CDR1 SEHNR and CDR2 FQNEAQ (reference sequence). The trim removed 5 bases at V and 7 bases at J, leaving 8 bases unmatched. The CDR3 length is 14 residues. Complete variable domain (other parts from reference TRBV7-9 and TRBJ2-7): DTGVSQNPRHKITKRGQNVTFRCDPISEHNRLYWYRQTLGQGPEFLTYFQNEAQLEKSRLLSDRFSAERPKGSFSTLEIQRTEQGDSAMYLCASSLTSGAWEQYFGPGTRLTVT.

The V call is TRBV27, the J call TRBJ1-2; 8 bases are a match to TRBD1. V lost 7 bases to trimming and J lost 4 bases; unmatched junction nucleotides: 8. This CDR3 has 14 residues. The germline V gene has CDR1 MNHEY and CDR2 SMNVEV (reference sequence). The CDR3 DNA is TGTGCCAGCAAGAGGACAGGGAGTGTCTATGGCTACACCTTC. Translating it yields CASKRTGSVYGYTF.

The chain is built from TRBV19 and TRBJ1-1, with D tentatively TRBD1 (5 bases). The CDR3 is 11 amino acids. Trimming took 8 bases from V and 11 from J, leaving 15 bases between them. From germline, CDR1 is LNHDA and CDR2 SQIVND (reference sequence). The CDR3 DNA sequence: TGTGCCAGTGGGCAGGGCCGGCCGGCTTTCTTT. This sequence encodes CASGQGRPAFF.

Regarding this clone: Other DNA sequences in this specimen translate into the identical CDR3. The chain has TRBV9 and TRBJ2-7; D assignment may be TRBD1 or TRBD2 (5 bases each). Trimming took 2 bases from V and 2 from J, leaving 11 bases between them. CDR1 and CDR2 (germline): SGDLS, YYNGEE. This CDR3 comprises 14 residues. The CDR3 sequence: CASSVRDGPYEQYF. CDR3 bases: TGTGCCAGCAGCGTTCGGGACGGTCCCTACGAGCAGTACTTC.

V is TRBV9 and J is TRBJ2-7; 8 bases line up with TRBD2. CDR1 and CDR2 (germline): SGDLS, YYNGEE. The CDR3 extends over 16 amino acids. The V segment lost 0 bases and the J segment 0 bases; nucleotides outside the gene matches: 5. The CDR3 loop is CASSVGPTSDSYEQYF. The CDR3 nucleotides read TGTGCCAGCAGCGTAGGCCCGACTAGCGACTCCTACGAGCAGTACTTC.